A single sample is the source of the 2 T cell receptor beta chains below, sequenced in a study of blood T cells in healthy people across ages. The authors ran a second PCR of 7 to 11 cycles using a sample-barcoded 5' primer and a J-beta primer mix. TCRdb processed the 5' RACE reads anew with MiXCR; each CDR3 protein has one entry. The sample has 850,000 to 1,100,000 distinct CDR3 sequences; 35% to 45% are singletons. The sample comprised blood. Receptors were obtained from a man between 18 and 29 years old in good health.

This clonotype was counted many times. J is TRBJ1-2 and V is TRBV12-3 or TRBV12-4, with D unresolved. The CDR3 has 13 amino acids. V was cut by 4 bases and J by 4 bases, with 10 bases left in between. CDR3 sequence (DNA): TGTGCCAGCAGTTCGGCAGGCCTCTATGGCTACACCTTC. It specifies CASSSAGLYGYTF.

The V call is TRBV5-6, the J call TRBJ2-1; maybe TRBD1 (5 bases). The CDR3 spans 14 residues. V shed 4 bases and J shed 6 bases, with 14 bases lying between them. The germline gives CDR1 SGHDT, CDR2 YYEEEE. The CDR3 loop is CASSRIDRRNEQFF. The CDR3, as DNA: TGTGCCAGCAGCCGTATTGACAGACGCAATGAGCAGTTCTTC.